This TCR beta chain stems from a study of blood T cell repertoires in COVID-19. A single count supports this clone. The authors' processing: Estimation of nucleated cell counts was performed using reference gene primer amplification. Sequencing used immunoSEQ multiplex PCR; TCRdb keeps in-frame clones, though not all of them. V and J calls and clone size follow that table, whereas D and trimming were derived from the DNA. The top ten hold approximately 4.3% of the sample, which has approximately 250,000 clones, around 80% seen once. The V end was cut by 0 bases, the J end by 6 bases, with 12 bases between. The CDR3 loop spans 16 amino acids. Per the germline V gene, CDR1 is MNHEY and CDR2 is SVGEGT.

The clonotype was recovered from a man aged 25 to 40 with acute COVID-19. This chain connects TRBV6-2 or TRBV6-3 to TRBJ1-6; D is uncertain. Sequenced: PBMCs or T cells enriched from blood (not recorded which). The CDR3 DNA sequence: TGTGCCAGCAGTTACTCGTCCAGAGGTCCTAATTCACCCCTCCACTTT. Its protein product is CASSYSSRGPNSPLHF.